The subject of this entry is one T cell receptor beta chain. Data came from immunoSEQ multiplex PCR; TCRdb stores just in-frame clones and leaves some out. The data contain fewer than 60,000 clones, over 80% of them singletons. These data originate in a study of T cell changes during pregnancy in multiple sclerosis. The receptor's source is a female donor with multiple sclerosis, enrolled in a pregnancy study. The source was CD4+ T cells from peripheral blood mononuclear cells, collected after pregnancy.

The CDR3 bases are TGTGCCAGCAGCAAAGGAGCCAAGACAGAAGGCTATGGCTACACCTTC. Translation: CASSKGAKTEGYGYTF. V gene TRBV5-4 combines with J gene TRBJ1-2; the D gene is possibly TRBD1 (5 bases). This CDR3 spans 16 amino acids. Germline values: CDR1 SGHNT, CDR2 YYREEE (reference sequence). V was cut by 4 bases and J by 4 bases, with 20 bases left in between.